These 10 T cell receptor beta chains were sequenced from one sample in a study of molecular identifiers for immune sequencing clone quantification. MiXCR, applied by TCRdb to the PCR reads, yields one record per CDR3 protein. The table shows some 650,000 distinct CDR3 sequences, with about 20% occurring only once. The specimen sequenced was naive CD8+ T cells from blood, with Jurkat cell RNA spiked in. Described subset: FACS-sorted CD8+CD4-CCR7+CD45RA+ naive T cells. These receptors came from a human donor in good health. Some libraries in this study had Jurkat cell RNA spiked in.

This clonotype has ten or more counts. The rearrangement links TRBV27 to TRBJ2-7; D is possibly TRBD1 or TRBD2 (6 bases each). The CDR3 totals 14 residues. Germline values: CDR1 MNHEY, CDR2 SMNVEV (reference sequence). Trimming left V 3 bases short and J 4 bases short, with 13 bases between. CDR3 coding DNA: TGTGCCAGCAGTTTTGGTCAGGGGAGGTACGAGCAGTACTTC. Amino acids: CASSFGQGRYEQYF.

This clonotype was seen repeatedly, ten times or more. This chain connects TRBV7-3 to TRBJ2-3, with 8 bases fitting TRBD2. Trimming cost V 2 bases and J 2 bases; bases outside gene matches: 15. Germline V gives CDR1 SGHTA, CDR2 FQGTGA. The CDR3 covers 19 residues. CDR3 nucleotide sequence: TGTGCCAGCAGCTTATCTTTGGCCCCGACTAGCGAAAACACAGATACGCAGTATTTT. This codes for CASSLSLAPTSENTDTQYF.

The chain uses TRBV7-9 and TRBJ1-1; D is undetermined. The CDR3 is 14 residues long. CDR1 and CDR2 from the germline V gene are SEHNR and FQNEAQ (reference sequence). The germline V and J ends were trimmed by 5 bases and 6 bases, with 16 bases remaining between them. In DNA, the CDR3 is TGTGCCAGCAGCCCTGGGCGGTCGACGGCTGAAGCTTTCTTT. This gives the protein CASSPGRSTAEAFF. The full variable domain, with the rest looked up from reference TRBV7-9 and TRBJ1-1, is DTGVSQNPRHKITKRGQNVTFRCDPISEHNRLYWYRQTLGQGPEFLTYFQNEAQLEKSRLLSDRFSAERPKGSFSTLEIQRTEQGDSAMYLCASSPGRSTAEAFFGQGTRLTVV.

This clonotype was recorded at least ten times. The chain's CDR3 is CASSLQLAGAYEQYF. Here the CDR3 DNA reads TGCGCCAGCAGCCTCCAACTAGCGGGAGCTTACGAGCAGTACTTC. The chain uses TRBV4-3 and TRBJ2-7; 11 nucleotides line up with TRBD2. The germline V gene has CDR1 LGHNA and CDR2 YSLEER. Unmatched junction bases numbered 6, after V lost 4 bases and J lost 4 bases. The CDR3 is 15 amino acids.

About this clonotype: The junction differs from germline at one of its ends, possibly a read error. The CDR3: CASSQSLGSSYEQNF. The DNA of the CDR3 is TGCGCCAGCAGCCAAAGTCTGGGAAGCTCCTACGAGCAGAACTTC. The chain couples TRBV4-1 to TRBJ2-7; D is uncertain. Germline V gene lookup returns CDR1 MGHRA and CDR2 YSYEKL. The CDR3 is made up of 15 amino acids.

This clonotype has a count of ten or more. The chain has TRBV6-6 and TRBJ2-7; 9 bases are shared with TRBD1. The junction had 8 bases not matched to a gene; V was cut back by 5 bases and J by 0 bases. This CDR3 is 16 amino acids long. The germline V gene encodes CDR1 MNHNY and CDR2 SVGAGI (reference sequence). The chain's CDR3 is CASSTGQGTTSYEQYF. Here the CDR3 DNA reads TGTGCCAGCAGTACGGGACAGGGAACCACCTCCTACGAGCAGTACTTC.

This clonotype showed up many times. V and J are TRBV4-3 and TRBJ1-5; the D is unclear. The CDR3 length is 18 residues. Germline CDR1 reads LGHNA; CDR2 reads YSLEER. Between the trimmed V and J ends, which lost 0 bases and 1 base, there was a span of 16 bases. The CDR3 protein is CASSQDLGQSVSNQPQHF. In nucleotides, the CDR3 is TGCGCCAGCAGCCAAGACCTAGGGCAATCCGTCAGCAATCAGCCCCAGCATTTT.

This clonotype came up a few times. This chain connects TRBV28 to TRBJ2-1, with unresolved D. Germline assignment: CDR1 MDHEN and CDR2 SYDVKM. CDR3 length equals 14 residues. Trimming took off 4 bases at V and 8 bases at J, with 15 bases between the two ends. Here the CDR3 DNA reads TGTGCCAGCAGTTCAAGCCCTCTCCTGGATGAGCAGTTCTTC. Translating it yields CASSSSPLLDEQFF.

V and J are TRBV6-2 or TRBV6-3 and TRBJ2-3; the match to TRBD2 covers 10 bases. CDR3 length: 15 residues. The junction had 6 bases not matched to a gene; V was cut back by 5 bases and J by 4 bases. Germline assignment: CDR1 MNHEY and CDR2 SVGEGT. The CDR3 DNA is TGTGCCAGCAGTAAGGGGACTAGCGTAGCAGATACGCAGTATTTT. Protein sequence: CASSKGTSVADTQYF.

Notes on this clonotype: Given a much more abundant clone one base away, this may be a read error. V is TRBV12-3 or TRBV12-4 and J is TRBJ2-5; tentatively, D is TRBD1 or TRBD2 (5 bases each). This CDR3 comprises 12 residues. In DNA form, the CDR3 reads TGTGCCAGCCGGGGCAGGCAAGGGACCCAGTACTTC. Translated, it gives CASRGRQGTQYF.